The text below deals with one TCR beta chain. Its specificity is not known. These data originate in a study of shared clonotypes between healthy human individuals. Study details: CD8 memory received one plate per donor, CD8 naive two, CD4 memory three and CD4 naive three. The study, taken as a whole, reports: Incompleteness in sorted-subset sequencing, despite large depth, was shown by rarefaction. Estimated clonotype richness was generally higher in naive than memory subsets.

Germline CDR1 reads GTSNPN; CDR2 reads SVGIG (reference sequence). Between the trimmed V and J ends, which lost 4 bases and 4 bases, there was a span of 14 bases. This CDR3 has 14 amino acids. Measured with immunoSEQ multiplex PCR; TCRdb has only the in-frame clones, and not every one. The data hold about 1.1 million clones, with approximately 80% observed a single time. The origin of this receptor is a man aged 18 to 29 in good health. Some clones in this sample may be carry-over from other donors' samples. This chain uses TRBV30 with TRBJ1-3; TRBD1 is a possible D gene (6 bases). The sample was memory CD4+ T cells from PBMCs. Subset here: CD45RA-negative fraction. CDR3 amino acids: CAWTGAAGGNTIYF. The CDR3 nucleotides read TGTGCCTGGACAGGGGCCGCGGGAGGAAACACCATATATTTT.